This is a list of T cell receptor beta chains from one sample in a study of cytomegalovirus exposure and HLA in healthy donors. Some clones are missing from TCRdb's copy, which holds only in-frame ones; the method was immunoSEQ multiplex PCR. The sample yields fewer than 150,000 clones, almost 90% seen once. The sample comprised PBMCs. Every receptor here comes from a woman between 18 and 29 years old in good health and CMV-seropositive. CDR3s include the opening cysteine and the closing phenylalanine or tryptophan. The D gene is left open where the match is weak. Size values are once, few and many counts, or a class for expanded clones, and some rows have none.

D	V	size	J	DNA	CDR3
.	TRBV27	.	TRBJ2-5	TGTGCCAGCAGTTTTTTTCGGGAGACCCAGTACTTC	CASSFFRETQYF
.	TRBV7-3	once	TRBJ2-2	TGTGCCAGCAGCTCACCTATAAACACCGGGGAGCTGTTTTTT	CASSSPINTGELFF
TRBD1	TRBV6-1	.	TRBJ2-7	TGTGCCAGCAGGGACAGGGCTTCCCACGAGCAGTACTTC	CASRDRASHEQYF
.	TRBV7-9	.	TRBJ2-7	TGTGCCAGCAGCTTAGCTGGGACACATCGCGAGCAGTACTTC	CASSLAGTHREQYF
.	TRBV27	.	TRBJ1-2	TGTGCCAGCAGTTTACGGGAAACCTATGGCGGCTACACCTTC	CASSLRETYGGYTF
TRBD1	TRBV5-1	.	TRBJ2-2	TGCGCCAGCAGCTTGAATCCGGCGGCAGGGGGCCTCGCCGGGGAGCTGTTTTTT	CASSLNPAAGGLAGELFF
TRBD1	TRBV9	.	TRBJ2-1	TGTGCCAGCAGCGATGGACAGGCAAACTACAATGAGCAGTTCTTC	CASSDGQANYNEQFF
.	TRBV6-5	.	TRBJ1-6	TGTGCCAGCAGTTACAGGGGTAGGGATTCACCCCTCCACTTT	CASSYRGRDSPLHF
TRBD1	TRBV7-9	.	TRBJ2-3	TGTGCCAGCAGCTTAGTTAGGGGACAGGGCACAGATACGCAGTATTTT	CASSLVRGQGTDTQYF
.	TRBV6-4	few	TRBJ2-2	TGTGCCAGCAGTCAGACAAGGATGACCGGGGAGCTGTTTTTT	CASSQTRMTGELFF
.	TRBV7-9	few	TRBJ1-2	TGTGCCAGCAGCTTAGATGGGGCGCGGTCATATGGCTACACCTTC	CASSLDGARSYGYTF
.	TRBV7-2	.	TRBJ2-1	TGTGCCAGCAGCGCCCCGGAGTGGGTCTTAATCAATGAGCAGTTCTTC	CASSAPEWVLINEQFF
.	TRBV5-1	.	TRBJ2-5	TGCGCCAGCAGCTTTGGGGGGGCCATTCAAGAGACCCAGTACTTC	CASSFGGAIQETQYF
TRBD2	TRBV5-1	once	TRBJ2-7	TGCGCCAGCAGCCCAAGCGGGAGCTCCTACGAGCAGTACTTC	CASSPSGSSYEQYF
.	TRBV5-1	few	TRBJ1-5	TGCGCCAGCAGCTTGGACACAGGGATCCAGCCCCAGCATTTT	CASSLDTGIQPQHF
TRBD1	TRBV19	.	TRBJ1-6	TGTGCCAGTAGTATCGGGACAGGGCCTAATTCACCCCTCCACTTT	CASSIGTGPNSPLHF
.	TRBV11-3	.	TRBJ1-5	TGTGCCAGCAGCTTAGGATTTGGCGAGGGGGGCAATCAGCCCCAGCATTTT	CASSLGFGEGGNQPQHF
.	TRBV5-5	.	TRBJ1-1	TGTGCCAGCAGCTTGGCCCGCGTCACTGAAGCTTTCTTT	CASSLARVTEAFF
TRBD1	TRBV30	.	TRBJ1-2	TGTGCCTGGAGTGAGGGGGCCTATGGCTACACCTTC	CAWSEGAYGYTF
TRBD1	TRBV9	.	TRBJ1-5	TGTGCCAGCAGCCTCCAGGACAGGGGCGAGCCCCAGCATTTT	CASSLQDRGEPQHF